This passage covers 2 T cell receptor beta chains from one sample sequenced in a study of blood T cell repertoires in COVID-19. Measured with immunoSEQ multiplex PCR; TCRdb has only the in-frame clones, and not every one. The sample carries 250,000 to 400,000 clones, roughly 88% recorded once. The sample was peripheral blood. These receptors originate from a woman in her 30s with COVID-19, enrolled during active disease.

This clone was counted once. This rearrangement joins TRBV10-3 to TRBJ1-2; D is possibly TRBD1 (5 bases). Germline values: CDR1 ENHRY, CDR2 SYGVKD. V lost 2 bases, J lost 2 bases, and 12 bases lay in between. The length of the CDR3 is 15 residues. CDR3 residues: CAISETAGKNYGYTF. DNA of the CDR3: TGTGCCATCAGTGAGACAGCAGGGAAAAACTATGGCTACACCTTC.

CDR3 sequence reads: CASSLYRSARGNQPQHF. The CDR3 DNA reads TGTGCCAGCAGTTTATATCGGTCAGCTCGGGGCAATCAGCCCCAGCATTTT. The chain recombines TRBV28 with TRBJ1-5; no clear D gene. Germline CDR1 MDHEN, CDR2 SYDVKM. The CDR3 spans 17 residues. Trimming cost V 1 base and J 2 bases, with 15 bases left between them.